The clone carrying this T cell receptor (beta chain) has just one count. These data belong to a study of blood T cell repertoires in COVID-19. Sequencing used immunoSEQ multiplex PCR; TCRdb keeps in-frame clones, though not all of them. The sample has 310,000 or so clones; around 90% are singletons. CDR1 and CDR2 (germline): MGHRA, YSYEKL. V dropped 3 bases and J dropped 6 bases, with 21 bases sitting between them. This CDR3 is built from 17 residues. The sample comprised peripheral blood. The V and J genes are TRBV4-1 and TRBJ2-1; D gene uncertain. The source is a man over 45 with active or convalescent COVID-19. The DNA of the CDR3 is TGCGCCAGCAGCCAGATGTCTGTGAGGCTAGTTTCCAATGAGCAGTTCTTC. Translating gives CASSQMSVRLVSNEQFF.